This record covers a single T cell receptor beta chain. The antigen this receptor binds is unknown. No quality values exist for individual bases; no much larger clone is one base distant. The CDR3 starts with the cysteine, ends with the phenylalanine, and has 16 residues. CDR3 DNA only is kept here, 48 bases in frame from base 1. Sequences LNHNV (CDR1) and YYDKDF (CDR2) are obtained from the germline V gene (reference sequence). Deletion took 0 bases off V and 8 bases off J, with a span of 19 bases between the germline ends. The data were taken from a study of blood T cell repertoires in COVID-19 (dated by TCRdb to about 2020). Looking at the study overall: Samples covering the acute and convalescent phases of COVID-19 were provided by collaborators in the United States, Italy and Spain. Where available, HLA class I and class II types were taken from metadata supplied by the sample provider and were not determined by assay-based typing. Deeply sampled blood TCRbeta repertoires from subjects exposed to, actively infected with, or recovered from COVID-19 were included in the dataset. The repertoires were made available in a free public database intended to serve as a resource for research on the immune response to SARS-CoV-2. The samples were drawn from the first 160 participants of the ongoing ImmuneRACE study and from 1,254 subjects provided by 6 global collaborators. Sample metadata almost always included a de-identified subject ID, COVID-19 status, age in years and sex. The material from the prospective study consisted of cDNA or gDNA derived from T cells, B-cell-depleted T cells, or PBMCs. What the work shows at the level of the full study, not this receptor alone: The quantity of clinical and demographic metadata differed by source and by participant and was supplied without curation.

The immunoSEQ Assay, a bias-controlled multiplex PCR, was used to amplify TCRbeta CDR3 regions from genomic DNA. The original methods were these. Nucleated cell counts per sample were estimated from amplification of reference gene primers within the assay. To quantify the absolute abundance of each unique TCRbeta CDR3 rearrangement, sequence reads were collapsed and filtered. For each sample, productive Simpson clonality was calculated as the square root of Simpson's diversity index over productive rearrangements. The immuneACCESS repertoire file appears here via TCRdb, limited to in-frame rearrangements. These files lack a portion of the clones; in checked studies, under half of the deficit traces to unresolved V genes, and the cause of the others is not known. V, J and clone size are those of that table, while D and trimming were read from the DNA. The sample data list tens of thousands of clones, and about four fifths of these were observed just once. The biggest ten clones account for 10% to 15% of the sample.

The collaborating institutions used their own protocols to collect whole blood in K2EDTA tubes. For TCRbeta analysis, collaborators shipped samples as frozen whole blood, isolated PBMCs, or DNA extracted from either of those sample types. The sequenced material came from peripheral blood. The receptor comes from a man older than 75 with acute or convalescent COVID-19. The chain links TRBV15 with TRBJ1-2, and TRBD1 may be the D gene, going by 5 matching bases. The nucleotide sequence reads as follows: TGTGCCACCAGCAGAGATGGTTCAGGGTTTTCCGACGGCTACACCTTC. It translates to CATSRDGSGFSDGYTF.